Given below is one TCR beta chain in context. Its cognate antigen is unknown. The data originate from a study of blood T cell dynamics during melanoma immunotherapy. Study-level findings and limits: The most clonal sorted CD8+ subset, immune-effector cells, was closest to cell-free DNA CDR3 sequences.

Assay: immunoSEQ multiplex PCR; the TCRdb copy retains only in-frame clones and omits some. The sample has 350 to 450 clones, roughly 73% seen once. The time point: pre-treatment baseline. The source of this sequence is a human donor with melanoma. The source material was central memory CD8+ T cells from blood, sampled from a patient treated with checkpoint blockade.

The CDR3 reads CASRVGTGHYEQYF. As DNA, the CDR3 is TGTGCCAGCAGGGTAGGGACAGGGCACTACGAGCAGTACTTC. This chain connects TRBV27 to TRBJ2-7, with TRBD1 matching 9 bases. The CDR3 extends over 14 amino acids. Losses at the gene ends were 6 bases for V and 3 bases for J; bases not matched to a gene: 6. Per germline, CDR1 MNHEY and CDR2 SMNVEV (reference sequence).